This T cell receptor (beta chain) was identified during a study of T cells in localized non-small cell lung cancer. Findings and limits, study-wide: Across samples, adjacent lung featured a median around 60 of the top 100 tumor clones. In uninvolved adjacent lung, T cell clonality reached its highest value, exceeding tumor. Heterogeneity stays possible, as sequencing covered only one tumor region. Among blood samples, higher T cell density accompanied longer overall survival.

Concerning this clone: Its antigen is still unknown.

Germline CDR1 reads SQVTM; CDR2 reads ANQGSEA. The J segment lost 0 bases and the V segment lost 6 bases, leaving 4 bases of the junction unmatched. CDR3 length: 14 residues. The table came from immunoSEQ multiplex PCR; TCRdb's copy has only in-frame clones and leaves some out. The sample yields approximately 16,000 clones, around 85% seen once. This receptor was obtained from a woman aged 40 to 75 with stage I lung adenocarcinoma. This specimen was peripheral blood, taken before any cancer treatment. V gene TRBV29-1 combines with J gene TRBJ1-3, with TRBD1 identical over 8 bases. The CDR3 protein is CSVGTGYSGNTIYF. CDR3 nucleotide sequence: TGCAGCGTGGGGACAGGCTACTCTGGAAACACCATATATTTT.